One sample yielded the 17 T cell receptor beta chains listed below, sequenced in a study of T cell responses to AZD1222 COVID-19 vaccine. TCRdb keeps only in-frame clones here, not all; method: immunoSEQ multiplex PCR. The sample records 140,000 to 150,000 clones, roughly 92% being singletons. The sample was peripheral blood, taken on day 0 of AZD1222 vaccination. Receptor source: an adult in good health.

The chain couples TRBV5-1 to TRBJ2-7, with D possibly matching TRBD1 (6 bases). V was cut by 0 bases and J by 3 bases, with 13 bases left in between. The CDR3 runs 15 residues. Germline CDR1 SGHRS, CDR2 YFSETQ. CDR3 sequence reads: CASSLDGQPNYEQYF. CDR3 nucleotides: TGCGCCAGCAGCTTGGACGGACAGCCTAACTACGAGCAGTACTTC.

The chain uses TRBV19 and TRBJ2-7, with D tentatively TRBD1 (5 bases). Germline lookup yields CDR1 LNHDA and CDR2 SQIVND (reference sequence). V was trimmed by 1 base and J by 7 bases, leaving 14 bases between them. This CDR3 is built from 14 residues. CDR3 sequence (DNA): TGTGCCAGTAGTATAGCAGGGTTGGGTCAAGAGCAGTACTTC. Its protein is CASSIAGLGQEQYF.

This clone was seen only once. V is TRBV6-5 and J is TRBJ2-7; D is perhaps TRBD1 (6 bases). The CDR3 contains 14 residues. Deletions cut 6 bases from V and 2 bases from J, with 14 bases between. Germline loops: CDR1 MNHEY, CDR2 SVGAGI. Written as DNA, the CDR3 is TGTGCCAGCAGCCGTAATCAGGGGACCTACGAGCAGTACTTC. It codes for CASSRNQGTYEQYF.

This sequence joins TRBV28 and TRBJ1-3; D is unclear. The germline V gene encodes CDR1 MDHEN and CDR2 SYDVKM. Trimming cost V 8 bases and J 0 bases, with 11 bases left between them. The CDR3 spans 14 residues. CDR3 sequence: CASRGGFSGNTIYF. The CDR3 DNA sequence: TGTGCCAGCCGCGGAGGGTTCTCTGGAAACACCATATATTTT.

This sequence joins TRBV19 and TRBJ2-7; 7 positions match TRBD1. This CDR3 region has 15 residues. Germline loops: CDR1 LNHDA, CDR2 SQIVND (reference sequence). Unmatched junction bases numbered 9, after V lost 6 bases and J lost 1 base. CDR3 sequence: CASRLTGTASYEQYF. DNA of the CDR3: TGTGCCAGTAGGCTCACCGGGACAGCTTCCTACGAGCAGTACTTC.

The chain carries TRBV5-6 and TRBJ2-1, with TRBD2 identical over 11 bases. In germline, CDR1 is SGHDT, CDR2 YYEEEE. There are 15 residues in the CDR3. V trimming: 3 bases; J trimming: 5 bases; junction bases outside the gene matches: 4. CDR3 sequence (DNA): TGTGCCAGCAGCTCTGGACTAGCGGGCCACAATGAGCAGTTCTTC. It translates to CASSSGLAGHNEQFF.

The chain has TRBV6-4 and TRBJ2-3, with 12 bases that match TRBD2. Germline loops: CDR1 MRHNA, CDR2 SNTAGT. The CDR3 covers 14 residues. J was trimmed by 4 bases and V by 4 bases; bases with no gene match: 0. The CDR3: CASSGLAGADTQYF. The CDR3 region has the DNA TGTGCCAGCAGTGGACTAGCGGGAGCAGATACGCAGTATTTT.

The CDR3 sequence is CASSLDTAGGNQPQHF. CDR3 DNA: TGTGCCAGCAGCTTAGACACGGCAGGGGGAAATCAGCCCCAGCATTTT. The rearrangement links TRBV7-2 to TRBJ1-5; 7 nucleotides line up with TRBD1. The CDR3 runs 16 residues. CDR1 and CDR2 (germline): SGHTA, FQGNSA. After removal of 1 base from V and 4 bases from J, the junction contained 7 bases not matched to a gene.

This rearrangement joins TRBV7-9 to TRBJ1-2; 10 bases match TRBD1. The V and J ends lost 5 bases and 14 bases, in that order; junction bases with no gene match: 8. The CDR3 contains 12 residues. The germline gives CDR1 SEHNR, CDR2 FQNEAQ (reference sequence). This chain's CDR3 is CASSGGQGPLTF. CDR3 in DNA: TGTGCCAGCAGCGGGGGACAGGGGCCCCTAACCTTC.

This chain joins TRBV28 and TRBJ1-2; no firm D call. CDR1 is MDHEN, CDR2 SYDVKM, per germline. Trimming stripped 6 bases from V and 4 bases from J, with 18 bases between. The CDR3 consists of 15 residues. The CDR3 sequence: CASSPPRSGRYGYTF. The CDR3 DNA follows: TGTGCCAGCAGCCCGCCGAGGAGCGGGCGCTATGGCTACACCTTC.

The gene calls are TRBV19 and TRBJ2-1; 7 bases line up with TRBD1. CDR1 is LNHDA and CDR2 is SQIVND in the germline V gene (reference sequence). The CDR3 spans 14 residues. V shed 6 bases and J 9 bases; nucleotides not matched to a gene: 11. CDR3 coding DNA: TGTGCCAGTAGCCGACAGGGTCGCCTCCCTGAGCAGTTCTTC. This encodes CASSRQGRLPEQFF.

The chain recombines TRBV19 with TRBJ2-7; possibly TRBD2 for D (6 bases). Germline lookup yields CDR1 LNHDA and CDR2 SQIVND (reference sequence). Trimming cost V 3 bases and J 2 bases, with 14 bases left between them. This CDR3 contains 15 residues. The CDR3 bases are TGTGCCAGTAGTATTTCGGGGGACCACACCTACGAGCAGTACTTC. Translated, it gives CASSISGDHTYEQYF.

CDR3 sequence: CASSRDTMNTGELFF. For the CDR3, the DNA is TGTGCCAGCTCCCGGGACACTATGAACACCGGGGAGCTGTTTTTT. The chain has TRBV7-2 and TRBJ2-2, with a tentative D call TRBD1 (6 bases). Germline loops: CDR1 SGHTA, CDR2 FQGNSA. Trimming took 8 bases from V and 1 from J, leaving 14 bases between them. CDR3 length: 15 amino acids.

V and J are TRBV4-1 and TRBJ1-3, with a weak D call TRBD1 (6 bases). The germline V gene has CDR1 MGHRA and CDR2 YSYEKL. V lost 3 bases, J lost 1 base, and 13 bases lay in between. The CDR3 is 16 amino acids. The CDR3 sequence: CASSHQRGDSGNTIYF. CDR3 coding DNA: TGCGCCAGCAGCCACCAGAGGGGGGATTCTGGAAACACCATATATTTT.

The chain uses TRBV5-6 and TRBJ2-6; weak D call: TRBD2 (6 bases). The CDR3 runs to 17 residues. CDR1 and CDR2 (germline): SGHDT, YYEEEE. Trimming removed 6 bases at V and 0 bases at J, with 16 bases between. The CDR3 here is CASTGRGPPSGANVLTF. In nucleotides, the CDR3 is TGTGCCAGCACCGGGCGGGGTCCCCCCTCTGGGGCCAACGTCCTGACTTTC.

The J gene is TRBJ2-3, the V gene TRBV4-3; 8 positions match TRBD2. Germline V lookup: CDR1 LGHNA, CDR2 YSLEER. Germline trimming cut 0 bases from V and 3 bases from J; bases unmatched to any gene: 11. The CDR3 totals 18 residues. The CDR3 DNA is TGCGCCAGCAGCCAAGAAATGGGGAGCGGGAGTAAGACAGATACGCAGTATTTT. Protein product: CASSQEMGSGSKTDTQYF.

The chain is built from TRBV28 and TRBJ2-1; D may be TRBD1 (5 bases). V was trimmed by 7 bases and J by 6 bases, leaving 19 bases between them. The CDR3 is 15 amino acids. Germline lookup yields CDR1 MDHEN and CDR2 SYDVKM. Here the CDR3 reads CASTNQKAGSNEQFF. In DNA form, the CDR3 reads TGTGCCAGCACCAATCAGAAGGCAGGGTCCAATGAGCAGTTCTTC.